The 19 T cell receptor beta chains presented below share a single source sample, sequenced in a study of blood T cell repertoires in COVID-19. Data came from immunoSEQ multiplex PCR; TCRdb stores just in-frame clones and leaves some out. The table has fewer than 500,000 clones, around nine tenths seen once. The sample comprised PBMCs or T cells enriched from blood (not recorded which). The origin of the receptors is a woman in her late teens or twenties with acute COVID-19.

The chain has TRBV7-9 and TRBJ1-2; 9 bases match TRBD1. CDR1 SEHNR and CDR2 FQNEAQ come from the germline V gene (reference sequence). J was trimmed by 3 bases and V by 5 bases; bases with no gene match: 10. The CDR3 loop spans 16 amino acids. The CDR3 loop is CASSTIAGQGHYGYTF. The CDR3 DNA sequence: TGTGCCAGCAGCACAATAGCCGGACAGGGGCACTATGGCTACACCTTC.

The CDR3 nucleotides are TGTGCCAGCAGTTCGGGGACAGAAGCTTTCTTT. It codes for CASSSGTEAFF. The chain has TRBV12-3 or TRBV12-4 and TRBJ1-1; possible D gene TRBD1, 6 bases. Trimming cost V 4 bases and J 8 bases, with 8 bases left between them. This CDR3 has 11 residues.

V usage is TRBV3-1 (or the pseudogene TRBV3-2) and J usage is TRBJ2-3, with 8 bases matching TRBD1. The V segment lost 4 bases and the J segment 2 bases; nucleotides outside the gene matches: 8. The germline V gene has CDR1 LGHDT and CDR2 YNNKEL (reference sequence). There are 16 residues in the CDR3. The CDR3 nucleotides are TGTGCCAGCAGCCGAGGGGGACAGGCGTACACAGATACGCAGTATTTT. It codes for CASSRGGQAYTDTQYF.

The gene calls are TRBV3-1 (or the pseudogene TRBV3-2) and TRBJ2-2, with D possibly matching TRBD2 (7 bases). Between the trimmed V and J ends, which lost 4 bases and 2 bases, there was a span of 14 bases. The CDR3 length is 16 residues. CDR1 is LGHDT, CDR2 YNNKEL, per germline (reference sequence). CDR3 region: CASSPQGGGNTGELFF. The CDR3 bases are TGTGCCAGCAGCCCCCAAGGGGGGGGCAACACCGGGGAGCTGTTTTTT.

The chain employs TRBV27 and TRBJ1-5; 7 nucleotides align to TRBD1. The CDR3 spans 20 residues. V was pared by 5 bases and J by 0 bases, with 19 bases of the junction left unmatched. CDR1 is MNHEY, CDR2 SMNVEV, per germline (reference sequence). CDR3 sequence: CASSPMRPRDSNYSNQPQHF. The CDR3 nucleotides are TGTGCCAGCAGTCCCATGCGCCCCCGGGACAGTAATTATAGCAATCAGCCCCAGCATTTT.

The CDR3 loop reads CASRGGAGRGYTF. The DNA for the CDR3 is TGTGCCAGCAGAGGAGGGGCAGGGAGAGGCTACACCTTC. The chain links TRBV25-1 to TRBJ1-2; weak D call: TRBD1 (5 bases). CDR1 and CDR2 (germline): MGHDK, SYGVNS. V lost 6 bases to trimming and J lost 8 bases, with 16 bases between them. CDR3 length equals 13 residues.

The V gene is TRBV5-4, the J gene TRBJ2-5; TRBD2 aligns across 7 bases. Germline-derived CDR1 and CDR2 are SGHNT and YYREEE (reference sequence). V dropped 0 bases and J dropped 5; count of bases not matched to a gene: 7. The length of the CDR3 is 15 residues. This CDR3 is CASSLGGGILETQYF. For the CDR3, the DNA is TGTGCCAGCAGCTTGGGGGGGGGAATTCTTGAGACCCAGTACTTC. Looking up the rest from reference TRBV5-4 and TRBJ2-5 gives the full variable domain: ETGVTQSPTHLIKTRGQQVTLRCSSQSGHNTVSWYQQALGQGPQFIFQYYREEENGRGNFPPRFSGLQFPNYSSELNVNALELDDSALYLCASSLGGGILETQYFGPGTRLLVL.

This chain joins TRBV18 and TRBJ2-3, with 9 bases fitting TRBD2. With 2 bases clipped from V and 2 bases from J, the junction kept 5 bases outside the gene matches. This CDR3 has 16 residues. Germline V gene data show CDR1 as KGHSH and CDR2 as LQKENI. CDR3 nucleotide sequence: TGTGCCAGCTCACCAAACCTAGCGGGGCCCACAGATACGCAGTATTTT. It codes for CASSPNLAGPTDTQYF.

The chain employs TRBV27 and TRBJ2-2, with 8 positions matching TRBD2. The J segment lost 3 bases and the V segment lost 6 bases, leaving 9 bases of the junction unmatched. CDR3 length equals 16 residues. Per the germline V gene, CDR1 is MNHEY and CDR2 is SMNVEV (reference sequence). The chain's CDR3 is CASSLIAGWDTGELFF. CDR3 nucleotides: TGTGCCAGCAGCCTTATAGCGGGATGGGACACCGGGGAGCTGTTTTTT.

The rearrangement joins TRBV12-5 to TRBJ1-1; the D is unclear. The CDR3 sequence is 13 residues long. Trimming stripped 3 bases from V and 1 base from J, with 6 bases between. Germline-derived CDR1 and CDR2 are LGHNT and FRNRAP. The DNA for the CDR3 is TGTGCTAGTGGTTTCCGACAGAACACTGAAGCTTTCTTT. This gives the protein CASGFRQNTEAFF.

V is TRBV23-1 and J is TRBJ2-7, with a possible D match to TRBD1 (7 bases). TRBV23-1 is treated as an ORF (open reading frame) with a function not yet certain. Trimming took 0 bases from V and 5 from J, leaving 17 bases between them. The CDR3 runs to 16 residues. The CDR3 DNA follows: TGCGCCAGCAGTCAATCCCGGAGGCAGGGGGGCCACGAGCAGTACTTC. This sequence encodes CASSQSRRQGGHEQYF.

This chain links TRBV9 with TRBJ2-1; 12 bases fit TRBD2. Germline CDR1 reads SGDLS; CDR2 reads YYNGEE. The CDR3 spans 15 residues. With 0 bases clipped from V and 6 bases from J, the junction kept 1 base outside the gene matches. CDR3: CASSVASGGANEQFF. The CDR3 bases are TGTGCCAGCAGCGTAGCTAGCGGGGGGGCCAATGAGCAGTTCTTC.

This chain links TRBV5-1 with TRBJ2-3; TRBD1 agrees at 7 bases. The CDR3 contains 15 residues. CDR1 SGHRS and CDR2 YFSETQ come from the germline V gene. V trimming: 4 bases; J trimming: 2 bases; junction bases outside the gene matches: 7. The chain's CDR3 is CASSHGDRYTDTQYF. As DNA, the CDR3 is TGCGCCAGCAGCCATGGGGACAGATACACAGATACGCAGTATTTT.

V and J are TRBV4-3 and TRBJ2-7; 7 bases fit TRBD1. With 3 bases clipped from V and 3 bases from J, the junction kept 5 bases outside the gene matches. The CDR3 covers 14 residues. Looked up from germline, CDR1 is LGHNA and CDR2 is YSLEER. Here the CDR3 reads CASSQLGTDYEQYF. CDR3 DNA sequence: TGCGCCAGCAGCCAGTTGGGGACAGACTACGAGCAGTACTTC.

This chain links TRBV3-1 (or the pseudogene TRBV3-2) with TRBJ1-2; 7 bases line up with TRBD1. The V gene end was trimmed by 4 bases and the J gene end by 7 bases; junction bases not matched to a gene: 3. CDR1 is LGHDT, CDR2 YNNKEL, per germline (reference sequence). The CDR3 is 12 amino acids. The CDR3 here is CASSPGQLGYTF. For the CDR3, the DNA is TGTGCCAGCAGCCCGGGACAGCTTGGCTACACCTTC.

This clone was picked up one time. The chain recombines TRBV13 with TRBJ2-1; 10 nucleotides agree with TRBD1. This CDR3 spans 16 amino acids. After removal of 1 base from V and 8 bases from J, the junction contained 8 bases not matched to a gene. Germline CDR1 reads PRHDT; CDR2 reads FYEKMQ (reference sequence). The DNA of the CDR3 is TGTGCCAGCAGCTTAGAAGGGACAGGGGCGGCCGATGAGCAGTTCTTC. Translated, it gives CASSLEGTGAADEQFF.

This clone was seen once. The rearrangement links TRBV20-1 to TRBJ1-2, with unresolved D. Looked up from germline, CDR1 is DFQATT and CDR2 is SNEGSKA (reference sequence). The CDR3 totals 10 residues. Trimming cost V 0 bases and J 12 bases, with 8 bases left between them. The CDR3 coding sequence is TGCAGTGCTAGAGACGGGGAACACACCTTC. It specifies CSARDGEHTF.

A few counts support this clone. V gene TRBV13 combines with J gene TRBJ2-7, with a possible D match to TRBD1 (5 bases). The CDR3 totals 13 residues. V dropped 1 base and J dropped 6 bases, with 10 bases sitting between them. CDR1 PRHDT and CDR2 FYEKMQ come from the germline V gene (reference sequence). The CDR3 coding sequence is TGTGCCAGCAGCTTAGAATTAGGGGCCGAGCAGTACTTC. This sequence encodes CASSLELGAEQYF.

The chain has TRBV6-1 and TRBJ2-7, with a tentative D call TRBD1 (6 bases). CDR1 MNHNS and CDR2 SASEGT come from the germline V gene. This CDR3 is built from 16 residues. Trimming took off 0 bases at V and 3 bases at J, with 15 bases between the two ends. The CDR3 reads CASSEASGHPGYEQYF. The DNA for the CDR3 is TGTGCCAGCAGTGAAGCTTCGGGACACCCAGGCTACGAGCAGTACTTC.